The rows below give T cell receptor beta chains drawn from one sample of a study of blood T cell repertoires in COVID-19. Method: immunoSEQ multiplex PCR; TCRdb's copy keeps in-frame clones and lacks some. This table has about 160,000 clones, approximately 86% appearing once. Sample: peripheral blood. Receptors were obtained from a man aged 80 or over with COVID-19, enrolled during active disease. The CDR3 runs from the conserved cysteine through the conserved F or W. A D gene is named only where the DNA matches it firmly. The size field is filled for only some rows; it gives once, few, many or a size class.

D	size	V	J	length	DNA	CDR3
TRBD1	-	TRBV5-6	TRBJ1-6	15	TGTGCCAGCAGGCACAACAGGGGACGTAGCTCACCCCTCCACTTT	CASRHNRGRSSPLHF
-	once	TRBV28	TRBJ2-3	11	TGTGCCAGCAGCCGTACAGATACGCAGTATTTT	CASSRTDTQYF
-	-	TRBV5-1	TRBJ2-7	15	TGCGCCAGCAGCACGCAGGGGGGAAACACCTACGAGCAGTACTTC	CASSTQGGNTYEQYF
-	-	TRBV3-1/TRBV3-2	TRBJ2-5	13	TGTGCCAGCAGCCAAGAGAGGACAGCCTCCCAGTACTTC	CASSQERTASQYF
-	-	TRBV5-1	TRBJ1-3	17	TGCGCCAGCAGCTTGGGGTATAGGTCGGGGTATGGAAACACCATATATTTT	CASSLGYRSGYGNTIYF
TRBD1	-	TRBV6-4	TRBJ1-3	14	TGTGCCAGCAGCCGGGACAGGAGAGCGGACACCATATATTTT	CASSRDRRADTIYF
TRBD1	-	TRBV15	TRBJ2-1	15	TGTGCCACCAGCAGAGAAGGACAGGCCGACAATGAGCAGTTCTTC	CATSREGQADNEQFF
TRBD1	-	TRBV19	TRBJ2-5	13	TGTGCCAGTAGTATAGGCAGGGGGGAGACCCAGTACTTC	CASSIGRGETQYF
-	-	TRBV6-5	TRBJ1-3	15	TGTGCCAGCAGTTCCTTTAGGAGTGGTAGAAACACCATATATTTT	CASSSFRSGRNTIYF
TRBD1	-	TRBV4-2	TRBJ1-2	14	TGTGCCAGCAGCCAAGCCGGGACAGGGTATGGCTACACCTTC	CASSQAGTGYGYTF
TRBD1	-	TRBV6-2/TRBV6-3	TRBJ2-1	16	TGTGCCAGCAGCCCTACCCGGGACAGGGGAGACAATGAGCAGTTCTTC	CASSPTRDRGDNEQFF
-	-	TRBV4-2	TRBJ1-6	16	TGTGCCAGCAGCCAAGGCCTGGCCTCCCGAAATTCACCCCTCCACTTT	CASSQGLASRNSPLHF
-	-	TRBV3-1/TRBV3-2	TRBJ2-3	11	TGTGCCAGCAGCGCGGGAGATACGCAGTATTTT	CASSAGDTQYF
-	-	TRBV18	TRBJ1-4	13	TGTGCCAGCTCAAAGGGGACTAATGAAAAACTGTTTTTT	CASSKGTNEKLFF
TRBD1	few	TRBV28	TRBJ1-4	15	TGTGCCAGCAGTACACAGGGGGCGAATAATGAAAAACTGTTTTTT	CASSTQGANNEKLFF
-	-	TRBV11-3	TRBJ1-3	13	TGTGCCAGCAATTCAGGGACAGGAAACACCATATATTTT	CASNSGTGNTIYF
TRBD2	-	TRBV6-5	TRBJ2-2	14	TGTGCCGCCAGTCTAGCGGGGGGTATCGGGGAGCTGTTTTTT	CAASLAGGIGELFF
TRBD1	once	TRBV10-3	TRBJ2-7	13	TGTGCCACGTCCCGGGACAGGGGTGACGAGCAGTACTTC	CATSRDRGDEQYF
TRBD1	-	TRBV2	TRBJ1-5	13	TGTGCCAGCAGGCCGGACAGGAATCAGCCCCAGCATTTT	CASRPDRNQPQHF
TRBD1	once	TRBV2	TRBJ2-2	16	TGTGCCAGCACCCGGGACAGGGGCTCAAACACCGGGGAGCTGTTTTTT	CASTRDRGSNTGELFF
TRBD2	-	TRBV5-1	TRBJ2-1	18	TGCGCCAGCAGCTGGGGACTAGCGGGGGGCCAACCCTACAATGAGCAGTTCTTC	CASSWGLAGGQPYNEQFF
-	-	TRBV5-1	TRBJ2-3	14	TGCGCCAGCAGCCTGAACAGGGTTACAGATACGCAGTATTTT	CASSLNRVTDTQYF
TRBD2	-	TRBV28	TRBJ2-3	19	TGTGCCAGCAGTTCTTCTAGCGGGGGGGTCCGCGGGAGGGCAGATACGCAGTATTTT	CASSSSSGGVRGRADTQYF
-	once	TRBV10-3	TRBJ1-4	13	TGTGCCATCACGGATTTGAGGGATGAAAAACTGTTTTTT	CAITDLRDEKLFF
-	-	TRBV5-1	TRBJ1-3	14	TGCGCCAGCAGCTTGGGGGGCGCTGGAAACACCATATATTTT	CASSLGGAGNTIYF
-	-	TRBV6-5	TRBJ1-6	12	TGTGCCAGCAGTTCAGGGAATTCACCCCTCCACTTT	CASSSGNSPLHF
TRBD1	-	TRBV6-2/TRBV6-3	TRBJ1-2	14	TGTGCCAGCAGTTACCGACAGGGGGCCAGTGGCTACACCTTC	CASSYRQGASGYTF
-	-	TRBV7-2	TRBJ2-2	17	TGTGCCAGCAGCTGGGGAGGTCGACGGCCGAACACCGGGGAGCTGTTTTTT	CASSWGGRRPNTGELFF
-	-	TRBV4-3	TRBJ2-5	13	TGCGCCAGCAGCGCCACAGGGTTAGAGACCCAGTACTTC	CASSATGLETQYF
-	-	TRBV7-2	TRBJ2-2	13	TGTGCCAGCAGCTTAATGGCCACCGGGGAGCTGTTTTTT	CASSLMATGELFF
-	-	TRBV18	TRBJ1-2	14	TGTGCCAGCTCACCCTCTGAACTAAACTATGGCTACACCTTC	CASSPSELNYGYTF
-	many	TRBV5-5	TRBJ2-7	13	TGTGCCAGCAGCTTCCCAGGGGCCAACGAGCAGTACTTC	CASSFPGANEQYF
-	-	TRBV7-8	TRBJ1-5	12	TGTGCCAGCAGCTCATCAGAGGGGGCCCAGCATTTT	CASSSSEGAQHF
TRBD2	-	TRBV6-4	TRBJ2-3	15	TGTGCCAGCAGTGACTCTGCGGGGGGGCGAGATACGCAGTATTTT	CASSDSAGGRDTQYF
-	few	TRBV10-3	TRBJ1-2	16	TGTGCCATCAGTGACGGCTACCTCCAGGGAATTTATGGCTACACCTTC	CAISDGYLQGIYGYTF
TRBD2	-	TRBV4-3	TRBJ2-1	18	TGCGCCAGCAGCCGAGAGGCTAGCGGGCCTAGCTCCTACAATGAGCAGTTCTTC	CASSREASGPSSYNEQFF
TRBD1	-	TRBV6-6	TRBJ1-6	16	TGTGCCAGCAGTAAAACACCGGGACAGGGAATACCCCCCCTCCACTTT	CASSKTPGQGIPPLHF
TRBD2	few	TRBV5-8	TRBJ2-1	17	TGTGCCAGCAGCTTGGATTCAGCGGGGGGAATGTACAATGAGCAGTTCTTC	CASSLDSAGGMYNEQFF
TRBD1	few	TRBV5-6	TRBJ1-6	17	TGTGCCAGCAGCTGGAGACAGGGGGGCACCTATAATTCACCCCTCCACTTT	CASSWRQGGTYNSPLHF
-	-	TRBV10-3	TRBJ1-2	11	TGTGCCATCAGTGATCCGTATGGCTACACCTTC	CAISDPYGYTF
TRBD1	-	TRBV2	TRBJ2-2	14	TGTGCCAGCAGTGTACAGGGGTTGGCCGGGGAGCTGTTTTTT	CASSVQGLAGELFF
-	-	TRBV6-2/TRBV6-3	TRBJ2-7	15	TGTGCCAGCAGTATAGAGGGCTATTCTAAAGACGAGCAGTACTTC	CASSIEGYSKDEQYF
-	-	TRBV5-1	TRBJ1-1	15	TGCGCCAGCAGCGGGGCCGTGGGGCCAAACACTGAAGCTTTCTTT	CASSGAVGPNTEAFF
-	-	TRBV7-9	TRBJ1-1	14	TGTGCCAGCAGCTTATACCAGGAGAACACTGAAGCTTTCTTT	CASSLYQENTEAFF
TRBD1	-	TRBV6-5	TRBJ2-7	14	TGTGCCAGCAGCCGACAGGGGCTGGACGACGAGCAGTACTTC	CASSRQGLDDEQYF
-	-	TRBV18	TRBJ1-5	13	TGTGCCAGCTCACCAGGGGGCGAACAGCCCCAGCATTTT	CASSPGGEQPQHF
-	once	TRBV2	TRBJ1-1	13	TGTGCCAGCAACTTGGTCGCAGGCTCTGGGGCTTTCTTT	CASNLVAGSGAFF